This entry features one T cell receptor (beta chain) sequence. The record originates from a study of cytomegalovirus exposure and HLA in healthy donors. The CDR3 has 12 amino acids. Germline CDR1 is MNHEY and CDR2 is SMNVEV (reference sequence). V was shortened by 3 bases and J by 6 bases, with 3 bases between the two germline ends. Sequenced by immunoSEQ multiplex PCR; TCRdb stores in-frame clones only, minus some. Here the sample spans about 68,000 clones, roughly 96% being singletons. This sequence joins TRBV27 and TRBJ1-6; the D is unclear. This receptor was identified in a man aged 18 to 30 in good health and CMV-seronegative. Sequencing was performed on PBMCs. Written as DNA, the CDR3 is TGTGCCAGCAGTTTCAGTAATTCACCCCTCCACTTT. This encodes CASSFSNSPLHF.